The entry that follows covers one T cell receptor (beta chain) sequence. This entry is derived from a study of blood T cell repertoires in COVID-19. Study at large: Both acute and convalescent COVID-19 samples were obtained from the United States, Italy and Spain. In each case, the material was cDNA or gDNA derived from T cells, B-cell-depleted T cells, or PBMCs.

In the source study's methods: Researchers report that nucleated cell counts were estimated from reference gene primer amplification. Profiled with immunoSEQ multiplex PCR; TCRdb holds only in-frame clones, not every one. The DNA gave D and trimming, while V, J and clone size come from that table. The data show about 100,000 clones, with around 66% seen just once and less than 6.5% held by the top ten. This CDR3 has 14 residues. Per germline, CDR1 MDHEN and CDR2 SYDVKM. Trimming took 7 bases from V and 9 from J, leaving 19 bases between them. The chain employs TRBV28 and TRBJ2-1, with no clear D. Sequenced sample: peripheral blood. The sequence was obtained from a man older than 75 with acute or convalescent COVID-19. CDR3 DNA sequence: TGTGCCAGCACAGGCGAGTTAGGCCCCCTTGAGCAGTTCTTC. Translating gives CASTGELGPLEQFF.